This T cell receptor beta chain was recorded in a study of cytomegalovirus exposure and HLA in healthy donors (dated by TCRdb to 2017 to 2019). Describing the broader study: An earlier analysis of around 600 of the donors reported approximately 290 Gb of sequence data and 117 million unique TCR beta sequences from about 180 million T cells. The study profiled the T cell repertoires of 550 to 700 subjects by immunosequencing and related them to cytomegalovirus serostatus. Of the roughly 400 genotyped donors, 81% were placed in the genetic ancestry cluster associated with self-reported Caucasian donors. In addition to the first cohort of roughly 670 subjects, a separate validation cohort of 120 different subjects was used. Rather than using new phenotypic data, the later analysis identified candidate immune exposures from TCR beta sequences and from how often those sequences occurred across donors. Typing coverage varied by locus: about 629-640 donors for A, B, C, DRB1 and DQB1; around 560 for DQA1; more than 600 for DPA1; approximately 490 for DPB1. An early release that covered about 600 HLA-typed donors contained about 300 gigabases of sequencing data and about 93 million unique TCR sequences. Both class I and class II loci were covered by HLA typing, at four-digit resolution. An earlier analysis of 587 of the donors used high-throughput TCR beta sequencing to judge whether each TCR beta V gene segment behaved as functional or pseudogenic. A later genetic analysis used genome-wide SNP genotypes for about three fifths of the 666 donors, treating that subset as a discovery cohort. Every repertoire in the discovery cohort had been generated on one and the same sequencing platform. The study aimed to test whether signatures of past pathogen exposure could be identified by cataloging public T cell receptors. Roughly five DR-DQ haplotypes were handled as single units for association and clustering because linkage in the cohort was strong. Among some 400 genotyped donors of the cohort, an average of around 250,000 unique TCR beta nucleotide sequences was sequenced per donor, of which about 20% were non-productive. Alongside the repertoire data, information on donor age, sex, ethnicity and CMV serostatus was compiled. To predict cytomegalovirus infection status, the study combined high-throughput TCR immunosequencing, statistical association of individual TCRs with disease status, and machine learning. In a later analysis, previously published TCR beta repertoires from 670 or so donors were re-analyzed and high-resolution HLA genotyping was added so that TCR occurrence patterns could be studied.

In total, roughly 670 healthy bone marrow donors made up the cohort. Cohort members were all nominally healthy when sampled, although unrecorded immune exposures were likely present. The donor was CMV seronegative and belonged to the group of 320 or so seronegative cohort members. Each donor provided a peripheral blood sample, and peripheral blood mononuclear cells were used for TCR beta sequencing. The Qiagen DNeasy Blood Extraction Kit was used to extract genomic DNA from the blood cell samples. In the germline V gene, CDR1 corresponds to KGHSH and CDR2 to LQKENI. Trimmed from V: 2 bases; trimmed from J: 1 base; junction bases lacking a gene match: 7. The CDR3, cysteine through valine, is 16 amino acids long. Just the 48-base CDR3 DNA is kept, in frame starting at base 1. A single count supports this clone. The antigen it recognizes is unknown. No base qualities exist here, and no much larger clone lies one base off it.

Results the study describes overall, beyond this receptor: Cytomegalovirus status was reported to be diagnosed by the classifier with high specificity and sensitivity in both the original and validation cohorts. The authors suggested that the approach could potentially be extended to other disease states and immunological phenotypes. Compared with equally common non-associated chains, HLA-associated TCR beta chains in a later analysis were more clonally expanded and had lower generation probabilities. A total of 164 TCR beta chains were listed by the study as associated with cytomegalovirus. According to a later analysis, TCR association rates differed among HLA loci, with DRB1 alleles showing the most associated TCRs and HLA-C alleles showing the fewest. In an earlier analysis of under 600 of the donors, most TCR beta V segments were observed in productive rearrangements about 87% or about 30% of the time, broadly matching IMGT annotations. When HLA alleles, especially DR and DQ, strongly co-occurred, TCR associations were difficult to assign to individual alleles. V-gene and J-gene trimming of TCR beta chains was associated with a missense DCLRE1C variant in a later genetic analysis, and the association was replicated in an independent cohort. A later analysis associated about 16,000 TCR beta sequences with specific HLA alleles at a false discovery rate of 0.05. Correlated functional status among segregating V segments might be attributable to linkage disequilibrium, but an unknown experimental factor could not be ruled out. In a later analysis, several top co-occurrence clusters were reported to appear linked to parvovirus B19, influenza, CMV and Epstein-Barr virus. Most CMV-associated TCR beta chains appeared to be HLA-restricted in a later analysis, and the HLA associations seemed to be driven largely by CMV exposure. A further reported finding was that TCR beta sequences accurately predicted the HLA-A and HLA-B alleles for most subjects in the first cohort. The sequencing pipeline was judged likely to have produced a cluster of highly shared sequence variants as a technical artifact. The presence/absence analyses assumed that sequencing depth was roughly uniform across donors, and that assumption may not be true. Because HLA typing was missing for some donors at each locus, association tests included only the typed subset. A few of the identified cytomegalovirus-associated TCR beta chains were confirmed in vitro to be specific for cytomegalovirus antigens. A later genetic analysis reported fewer N-insertions in productive TCRs among donors in an Asian-associated ancestry cluster than the roughly 650-donor mean. CMV serostatus was the only immune exposure information available for the cohort. While some public TCRs were present in many individuals, most TCR sequences turned up only very rarely across donors. The cohort was sequenced for TCR beta chains only, and without alpha or paired-chain data the features that could be detected were limited. Some IMGT-functional V segments, including TRBV6-2 and TRBV6-3, could not be distinguished by the 87-base-pair reads and were therefore excluded. Approximately 18 rarely observed V segments, including chromosome 9 orphons, were excluded from the earlier analysis of 550 to 700 of the donors because counts were too low.

Preparation of the library involved the immunoSEQ multiplex PCR assay. A mixture of 60 forward primers for TCR Vbeta segments and 13 reverse primers for TCR Jbeta segments was used in the multiplex PCR. The CDR3 region of rearranged TCR beta genes was amplified from genomic DNA with a multiplex PCR assay. Amplified TCR beta libraries were sequenced as 87-base-pair reads on the Illumina HiSeq System. As for the authors' bioinformatics: A later analysis tallied 80 million to 95 million unique TCR beta chains across the 660 or so repertoires, and about 12 million of those chains were shared by two or more donors. A nearest-neighbor algorithm error-corrected the raw reads and collapsed the reads into unique sequences, merging closely related sequences to remove PCR and sequencing errors. To assign V, D and J gene segments, CDR3 sequences were aligned to IMGT reference sequences. For a sequence to be retained, a match of at least six nucleotides to both a V gene segment and a J gene segment was required. Rearrangements were called productive when the CDR3 lacked stop codons and stayed in frame with V and J; all others were non-productive. CDR3 was defined by IMGT convention, running from the second conserved V-encoded cysteine to the conserved J-encoded phenylalanine. The earlier analysis of about 570 of the donors excluded any sequence lacking an unambiguous match to a single V gene segment. An earlier analysis of fewer than 750 of the donors classified V segments as functional when productive rearrangements were above 56.7% and as segregating when the standard deviation between donors was above 5%. A statistical classification framework was built to diagnose cytomegalovirus status from the catalog of TCR beta chain sequences. In a later analysis, V and J genes were assigned by comparing TCR nucleotide sequences against IMGT/GENE-DB human TR gene sequences. In a later analysis, CDR3 sequences and most-parsimonious VDJ recombination scenarios were assigned using the TCRdist pipeline. In a later analysis, every TCR beta chain was defined by the combination of its CDR3 amino acid sequence and its V-gene family, and reads without a unique V-gene family were dropped. A later analysis removed over 500 highly shared, low-generation-probability nucleotide sequences to deal with suspected cross-contamination and a sequencing artifact. In a later analysis, a clonal expansion index was calculated for each public chain from normalized within-repertoire ranks of inferred template counts. In a later analysis, generation probabilities were computed using a VDJ recombination model fitted to out-of-frame rearrangements, and the results were checked against IGoR. In a later analysis, TCR-TCR, TCR-HLA and TCR-CMV co-occurrence was scored with hypergeometric tests, and a repertoire-size bias correction was applied to TCR pairs. In a later analysis, false discovery rates were estimated by permuting HLA or CMV assignments 20 times. In a later analysis, co-occurring TCRs were grouped using DBSCAN, and TCRdist sequence similarity was added for clustering within HLA-allele-positive subsets. Repertoires with fewer than 30,000 or more than 120,000 public chains, plus five repertoires with anomalous nucleotide sharing, were excluded from co-occurrence clustering. TCRdb took this table from immuneACCESS and kept in-frame rearrangements with V and J called. Such tables lack part of the clones; where checked against another copy, unresolved V genes explain under half of the gap, and the rest is unexplained. V and J calls and clone size follow that table, whereas D and trimming were derived from the DNA. A total of around 180,000 clones appear in this sample, 80% of them only once. The ten largest clones represent about 1% of the sample.

Rearrangement joined TRBV18 to TRBJ2-7; TRBD1 matches 8 bases in the middle. Material: PBMCs. The sequence came from a woman aged 40 to 50 in good health and CMV-seronegative. This receptor has the CDR3 CASSPGTGSRSYEQYV. The DNA sequence is as follows: TGTGCCAGCTCACCAGGGACAGGTTCCAGGTCCTACGAGCAGTACGTC.